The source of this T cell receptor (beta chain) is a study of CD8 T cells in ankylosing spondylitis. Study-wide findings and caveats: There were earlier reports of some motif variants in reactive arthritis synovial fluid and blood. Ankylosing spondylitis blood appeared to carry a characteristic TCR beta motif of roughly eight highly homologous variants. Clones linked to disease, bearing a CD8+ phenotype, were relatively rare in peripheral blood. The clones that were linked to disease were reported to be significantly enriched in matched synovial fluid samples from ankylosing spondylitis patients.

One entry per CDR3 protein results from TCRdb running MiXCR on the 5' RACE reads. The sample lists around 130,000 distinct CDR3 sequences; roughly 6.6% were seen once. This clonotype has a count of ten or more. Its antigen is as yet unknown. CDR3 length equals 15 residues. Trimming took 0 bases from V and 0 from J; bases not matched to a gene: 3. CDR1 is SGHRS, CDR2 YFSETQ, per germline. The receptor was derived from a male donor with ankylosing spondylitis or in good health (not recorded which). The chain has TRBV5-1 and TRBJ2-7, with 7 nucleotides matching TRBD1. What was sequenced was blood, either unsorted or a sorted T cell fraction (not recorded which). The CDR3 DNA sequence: TGCGCCAGCAGCTTGGATGGGACAGTCTCCTACGAGCAGTACTTC. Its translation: CASSLDGTVSYEQYF.